The 7 T cell receptor beta chains listed next were all sequenced from one sample in a study of vaccination and CD4 T cells after COVID-19. TCRdb independently ran MiXCR on the PCR reads; one entry per CDR3 protein. The table has about 15,000 distinct CDR3 sequences, around 66% seen once. The sample here was CD4+ T cells from blood, taken after SARS-CoV-2 vaccination. The receptors derive from a human donor who had recovered from COVID-19.

The rearrangement links TRBV20-1 to TRBJ1-1, with D hard to call. Looked up from germline, CDR1 is DFQATT and CDR2 is SNEGSKA (reference sequence). CDR3 length: 14 amino acids. Trimming cost V 3 bases and J 4 bases, with 15 bases left between them. CDR3 protein: CSARPGQRGTEAFF. The CDR3 region has the DNA TGCAGTGCTAGGCCTGGGCAGCGGGGCACTGAAGCTTTCTTT.

Only one count was recorded for this clonotype. The chain has TRBV12-3 or TRBV12-4 and TRBJ2-1; the D gene is possibly TRBD2 (6 bases). This CDR3 region has 12 residues. V dropped 1 base and J dropped 8 bases, with 6 bases sitting between them. The CDR3 DNA sequence: TGTGCCAGCAGTTTAGGGGAGGATGAGCAGTTCTTC. Amino acids: CASSLGEDEQFF.

In this sample, this clonotype turned up a few times. This chain uses TRBV28 with TRBJ2-5; D call uncertain. V lost 3 bases, J lost 2 bases, and 10 bases lay in between. Germline V gene data show CDR1 as MDHEN and CDR2 as SYDVKM. The CDR3 is made up of 14 amino acids. CDR3 nucleotide sequence: TGTGCCAGCAGTTTCCAGCAGAGGCAAGAGACCCAGTACTTC. Residues: CASSFQQRQETQYF.

This chain joins TRBV6-5 and TRBJ1-1; D ambiguous. The CDR3 is 13 amino acids. From germline, CDR1 is MNHEY and CDR2 SVGAGI. With 4 bases removed from V and 1 base from J, the gap between germline ends came to 7 bases. CDR3 in DNA: TGTGCCAGCAGTTGGGTCCCGAACACTGAAGCTTTCTTT. It encodes CASSWVPNTEAFF.

This chain links TRBV20-1 with TRBJ2-5, with TRBD1 as a possible D gene (6 bases). The germline V gene has CDR1 DFQATT and CDR2 SNEGSKA (reference sequence). This CDR3 has 14 residues. V was trimmed by 5 bases and J by 3 bases, leaving 16 bases between them. This chain's CDR3 is CSALRQVGEETQYF. CDR3 bases: TGCAGTGCTTTAAGACAGGTTGGGGAAGAGACCCAGTACTTC.

This chain joins TRBV19 and TRBJ2-7, with 7 bases that match TRBD1. V gave up 4 bases and J gave up 0 bases; unmatched junction bases: 6. The CDR3 has 15 amino acids. Germline CDR1 LNHDA, CDR2 SQIVND (reference sequence). Here the CDR3 DNA reads TGTGCCAGTAGTACCACCGGGACAGTCTCCTACGAGCAGTACTTC. Protein product: CASSTTGTVSYEQYF.

This chain uses TRBV20-1 with TRBJ2-5, with 10 bases that match TRBD1. Germline loops: CDR1 DFQATT, CDR2 SNEGSKA (reference sequence). The CDR3 contains 14 residues. J was trimmed by 4 bases and V by 4 bases; bases with no gene match: 6. The CDR3 nucleotides read TGCAGTGCTAAACCGGGACAGGGGTCAGAGACCCAGTACTTC. This translates into CSAKPGQGSETQYF.